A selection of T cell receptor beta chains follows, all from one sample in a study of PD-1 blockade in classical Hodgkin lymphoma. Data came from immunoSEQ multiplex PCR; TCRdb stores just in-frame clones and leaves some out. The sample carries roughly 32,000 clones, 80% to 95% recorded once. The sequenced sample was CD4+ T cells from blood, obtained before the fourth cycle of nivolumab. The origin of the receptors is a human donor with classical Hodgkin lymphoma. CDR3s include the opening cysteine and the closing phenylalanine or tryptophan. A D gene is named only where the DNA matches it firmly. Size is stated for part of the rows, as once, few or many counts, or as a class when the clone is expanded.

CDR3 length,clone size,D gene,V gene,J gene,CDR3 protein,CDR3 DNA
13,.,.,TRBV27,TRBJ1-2,CASSLAGLGGYTF,TGTGCCAGCAGTTTGGCAGGGTTGGGTGGCTACACCTTC
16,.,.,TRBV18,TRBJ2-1,CASSPLKRTPHNEQFF,TGTGCCAGCTCACCACTGAAGCGGACCCCCCACAATGAGCAGTTCTTC
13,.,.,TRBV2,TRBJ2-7,CASTPEDILGQYF,TGTGCCAGCACCCCCGAGGATATACTAGGGCAGTACTTC
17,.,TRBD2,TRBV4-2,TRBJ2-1,CASSQAWSSGRENEQFF,TGTGCCAGCAGCCAGGCTTGGTCTAGCGGGAGGGAAAATGAGCAGTTCTTC
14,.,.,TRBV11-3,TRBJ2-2,CASSKGERGGELFF,TGTGCCAGCAGCAAGGGGGAACGGGGCGGGGAGCTGTTTTTT
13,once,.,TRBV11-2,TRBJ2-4,CASQPLAKNIQYF,TGTGCCAGCCAGCCATTAGCCAAAAACATTCAGTACTTC
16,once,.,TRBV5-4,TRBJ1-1,CASSSPRGRVNTEAFF,TGTGCCAGCAGCTCTCCCAGAGGGAGGGTGAACACTGAAGCTTTCTTT
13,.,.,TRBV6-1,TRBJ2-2,CASSDRSAGELFF,TGTGCCAGCAGTGACAGGAGTGCCGGGGAGCTGTTTTTT
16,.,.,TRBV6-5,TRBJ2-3,CASSYKGWGVTDTQYF,TGTGCCAGCAGTTACAAGGGGTGGGGGGTCACGGATACGCAGTATTTT
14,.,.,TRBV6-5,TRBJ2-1,CASSYTGRDNEQFF,TGTGCCAGCAGTTACACAGGTAGGGACAATGAGCAGTTCTTC
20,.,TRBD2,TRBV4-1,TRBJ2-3,CASSQRRTSGRAPSTDTQYF,TGCGCCAGCAGCCAACGCCGCACTAGCGGGAGGGCCCCCTCCACAGATACGCAGTATTTT
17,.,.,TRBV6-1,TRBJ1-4,CASSEVAGLTTNEKLFF,TGTGCCAGCAGTGAAGTGGCAGGGTTGACAACTAATGAAAAACTGTTTTTT
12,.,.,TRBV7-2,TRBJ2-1,CASSLTMVEQFF,TGTGCCAGCAGCTTGACGATGGTTGAGCAGTTCTTC
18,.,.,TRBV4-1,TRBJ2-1,CASSQDHPGASRYNEQFF,TGCGCCAGCAGCCAAGATCACCCCGGGGCTTCCCGCTACAATGAGCAGTTCTTC
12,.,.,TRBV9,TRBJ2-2,CASSPNPGELFF,TGTGCCAGCAGCCCGAATCCCGGGGAGCTGTTTTTT
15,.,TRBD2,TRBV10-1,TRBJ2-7,CASSDGGRAVYEQYF,TGCGCCAGCAGTGATGGCGGGAGGGCCGTCTACGAGCAGTACTTC
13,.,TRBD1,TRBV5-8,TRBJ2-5,CASSVGTVTPQYF,TGTGCCAGCAGTGTCGGGACAGTTACTCCCCAGTACTTC
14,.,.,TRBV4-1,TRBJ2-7,CASSQERDQREQYF,TGCGCCAGCAGCCAAGAGAGGGACCAAAGGGAGCAGTACTTC
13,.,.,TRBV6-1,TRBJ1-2,CASAQGMIHGYTF,TGTGCCAGCGCGCAGGGAATGATCCATGGCTACACCTTC
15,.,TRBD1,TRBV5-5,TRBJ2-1,CASSFRGQGNNEQFF,TGTGCCAGCAGCTTCCGGGGACAGGGGAACAATGAGCAGTTCTTC
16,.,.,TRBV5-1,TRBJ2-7,CASSFRSPMPAYEQYF,TGCGCCAGCAGCTTTCGCTCGCCGATGCCAGCCTACGAGCAGTACTTC
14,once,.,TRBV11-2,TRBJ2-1,CASSLEAAQPEQFF,TGTGCCAGCAGCTTAGAAGCGGCCCAGCCTGAGCAGTTCTTC
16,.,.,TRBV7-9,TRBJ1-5,CASSKFLGGGNQPQHF,TGTGCCAGCAGCAAGTTTCTTGGGGGAGGCAATCAGCCCCAGCATTTT
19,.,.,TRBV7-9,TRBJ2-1,CASSLGRPASGATYNEQFF,TGTGCCAGCAGCTTAGGACGACCGGCGTCGGGGGCCACCTACAATGAGCAGTTCTTC
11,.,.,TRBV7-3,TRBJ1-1,CASSLGGEAFF,TGTGCCAGCAGCTTAGGGGGTGAAGCTTTCTTT
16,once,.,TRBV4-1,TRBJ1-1,CASRLTGTSFNTEAFF,TGCGCCAGCAGACTCACCGGGACAAGTTTTAACACTGAAGCTTTCTTT
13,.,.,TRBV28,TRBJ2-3,CASSPVWPDTQYF,TGTGCCAGCAGCCCAGTTTGGCCAGATACGCAGTATTTT
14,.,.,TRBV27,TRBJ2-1,CASSLFRDFNEQFF,TGTGCCAGCAGTTTATTTCGGGATTTCAATGAGCAGTTCTTC
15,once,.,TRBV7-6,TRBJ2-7,CASSLLGDGSYEQYF,TGTGCCAGCAGCTTATTAGGGGACGGTTCCTACGAGCAGTACTTC
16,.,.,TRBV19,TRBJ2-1,CASSDPGSPTMRGQFF,TGTGCCAGTAGTGATCCGGGAAGTCCTACAATGAGGGGGCAGTTCTTC
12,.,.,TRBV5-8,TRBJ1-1,CASSPTRTEAFF,TGTGCCAGCAGCCCGACAAGAACTGAAGCTTTCTTT
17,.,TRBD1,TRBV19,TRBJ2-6,CASDQGAGWSGANVLTF,TGTGCCAGTGACCAGGGGGCGGGGTGGTCTGGGGCCAACGTCCTGACTTTC
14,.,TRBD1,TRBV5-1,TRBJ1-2,CASSLGTGDYGYTF,TGCGCCAGCAGCTTGGGGACAGGAGACTATGGCTACACCTTC
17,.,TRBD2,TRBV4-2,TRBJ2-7,CASSQGPSAGDSYEQYF,TGTGCCAGCAGCCAAGGCCCCTCGGCGGGAGACTCCTACGAGCAGTACTTC
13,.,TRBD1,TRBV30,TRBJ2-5,CAWSPRGQETQYF,TGTGCCTGGAGTCCCAGGGGGCAAGAGACCCAGTACTTC
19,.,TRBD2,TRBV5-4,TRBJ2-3,CASSPLTSGSTLNTDTQYF,TGTGCCAGCAGCCCCCTGACTAGCGGGAGTACCCTCAACACAGATACGCAGTATTTT
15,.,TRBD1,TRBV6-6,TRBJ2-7,CASRYTGQGAYEQYF,TGTGCCAGCAGGTATACGGGACAGGGGGCCTACGAGCAGTACTTC
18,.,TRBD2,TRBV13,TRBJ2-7,CASSPRVLAERGNYEQYF,TGTGCCAGCAGCCCCAGGGTCCTAGCGGAAAGGGGCAATTACGAGCAGTACTTC
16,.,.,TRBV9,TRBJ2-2,CASSVGRKSATGELFF,TGTGCCAGCAGCGTGGGCAGGAAGTCCGCCACCGGGGAGCTGTTTTTT
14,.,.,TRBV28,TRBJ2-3,CASSLGGPRSTQYF,TGTGCCAGCAGTCTCGGCGGTCCCAGGAGTACGCAGTATTTT
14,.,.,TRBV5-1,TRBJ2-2,CASSSQGTTGELFF,TGCGCCAGCAGCTCACAGGGAACCACCGGGGAGCTGTTTTTT
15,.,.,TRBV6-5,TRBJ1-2,CASNPRTGGNYGYTF,TGTGCCAGCAACCCGAGGACGGGGGGTAACTATGGCTACACCTTC
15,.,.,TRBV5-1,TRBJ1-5,CASSLEVGSKYPQHF,TGCGCCAGCAGCTTGGAAGTGGGGAGCAAATATCCCCAGCATTTT
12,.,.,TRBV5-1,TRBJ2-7,CASSPNLNEQYF,TGCGCCAGCAGCCCTAACTTAAACGAGCAGTACTTC
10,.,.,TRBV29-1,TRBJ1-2,CSVESGDTSF,TGCAGCGTTGAATCGGGTGATACGAGCTTC
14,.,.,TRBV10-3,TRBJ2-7,CAISEGVTGTGQYF,TGTGCCATCAGTGAGGGGGTTACAGGCACCGGGCAGTACTTC
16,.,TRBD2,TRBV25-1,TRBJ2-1,CASRSGLAGAYNEQFF,TGTGCCAGCAGATCCGGACTAGCGGGTGCCTACAATGAGCAGTTCTTC
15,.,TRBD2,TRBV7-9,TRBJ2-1,CASSLRLAGLDEQFF,TGTGCCAGCAGCCTCCGCCTAGCGGGACTGGATGAGCAGTTCTTC
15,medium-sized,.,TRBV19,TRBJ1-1,CASTVPGRRNTEAFF,TGTGCCAGTACCGTCCCGGGTCGCCGGAACACTGAAGCTTTCTTT
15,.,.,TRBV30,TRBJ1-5,CAWSVFGGSNQPQHF,TGTGCCTGGAGTGTATTTGGGGGAAGCAATCAGCCCCAGCATTTT
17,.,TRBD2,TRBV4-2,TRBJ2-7,CASSQDETSGRAYEQYF,TGTGCCAGCAGCCAAGATGAAACTAGCGGGAGAGCCTACGAGCAGTACTTC
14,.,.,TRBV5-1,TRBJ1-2,CASSGETGKYGYTF,TGCGCCAGCAGCGGGGAAACAGGGAAGTATGGCTACACCTTC
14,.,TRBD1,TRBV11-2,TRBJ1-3,CASSLQGTGNTIYF,TGTGCCAGCAGCCTACAGGGGACTGGAAACACCATATATTTT